This is a list of T cell receptor beta chains from one sample in a study of memory CD4+ T cells and cytomegalovirus serostatus. TCRdb keeps only in-frame clones here, not all; method: immunoSEQ multiplex PCR. The data contain 40,000 or so clones, roughly four fifths of them singletons. The sequenced material came from memory CD4+ T cells from blood. These receptors all stem from an adult in good health and CMV-seronegative. CDR3s leave out the opening cysteine and the closing phenylalanine or tryptophan. The order of the fields is V gene, J gene, clone size, CDR3 protein. Size values are once, few and many counts, or a class for expanded clones, and some rows have none.

V gene: TRBV6-6; J gene: TRBJ1-6; clone size: -; CDR3 protein: ASSYGGGASNSPLH
V gene: TRBV10-3; J gene: TRBJ2-3; clone size: -; CDR3 protein: AIAGTGGSDTQY
V gene: TRBV30; J gene: TRBJ2-6; clone size: -; CDR3 protein: AWTIGGSPSGANVLT
V gene: TRBV6-1; J gene: TRBJ2-5; clone size: -; CDR3 protein: ASGGTYQETQY
V gene: TRBV29-1; J gene: TRBJ1-1; clone size: few; CDR3 protein: SVVGATEAF
V gene: TRBV7-8; J gene: TRBJ2-3; clone size: -; CDR3 protein: ASSAGTGSGGTDTQY
V gene: TRBV4-1; J gene: TRBJ1-1; clone size: -; CDR3 protein: ASSQEQDSTEAF
V gene: TRBV7-6; J gene: TRBJ1-1; clone size: -; CDR3 protein: ASRSSAGQGVTEAF
V gene: TRBV6-6; J gene: TRBJ2-2; clone size: few; CDR3 protein: ASIEEGYTGELF
V gene: TRBV19; J gene: TRBJ1-3; clone size: -; CDR3 protein: ASSILGLAGNTIY
V gene: TRBV6-1; J gene: TRBJ1-5; clone size: -; CDR3 protein: ASSEMWTGGNQPQH
V gene: TRBV5-1; J gene: TRBJ1-2; clone size: few; CDR3 protein: ASSFQQGTVGYT
V gene: TRBV10-2; J gene: TRBJ1-5; clone size: once; CDR3 protein: ASSEPSRRAQH
V gene: TRBV7-6; J gene: TRBJ1-1; clone size: few; CDR3 protein: ASAAGRDTEAF
V gene: TRBV30; J gene: TRBJ1-1; clone size: -; CDR3 protein: AWNRQEIMNTEAF
V gene: TRBV29-1; J gene: TRBJ2-3; clone size: -; CDR3 protein: SEMTVTDTQY
V gene: TRBV6-1; J gene: TRBJ1-1; clone size: once; CDR3 protein: ASRGRGTGNTEAF
V gene: TRBV5-4; J gene: TRBJ2-5; clone size: -; CDR3 protein: ASSSGTLWH
V gene: TRBV5-1; J gene: TRBJ2-7; clone size: -; CDR3 protein: ASSPGLAGPYEQY
V gene: TRBV21-1; J gene: TRBJ1-1; clone size: -; CDR3 protein: ASSKKAGAF
V gene: TRBV11-2; J gene: TRBJ2-1; clone size: -; CDR3 protein: ASSLGTSGGAYNEQF
V gene: TRBV2; J gene: TRBJ2-2; clone size: few; CDR3 protein: ASSGQGNTGELF
V gene: TRBV5-6; J gene: TRBJ2-7; clone size: once; CDR3 protein: ASSLERGSRGEQY
V gene: TRBV5-6; J gene: TRBJ1-6; clone size: -; CDR3 protein: ASSPGTGKPNSPLH
V gene: TRBV5-1; J gene: TRBJ2-5; clone size: -; CDR3 protein: ASSLGPIRETQY
V gene: TRBV4-1; J gene: TRBJ2-5; clone size: -; CDR3 protein: ASSLQTGGLEKTQY
V gene: TRBV10-3; J gene: TRBJ2-3; clone size: -; CDR3 protein: AISLRGEDTQY
V gene: TRBV13; J gene: TRBJ2-7; clone size: -; CDR3 protein: ASSLRGFGDYEQY
V gene: TRBV5-4; J gene: TRBJ2-7; clone size: -; CDR3 protein: ASSYPGQPYEQY
V gene: TRBV10-3; J gene: TRBJ2-6; clone size: -; CDR3 protein: AIRTGSEAGANVLT
V gene: TRBV7-3; J gene: TRBJ2-7; clone size: -; CDR3 protein: ASSLRGSGAGSYEQY
V gene: TRBV6-5; J gene: TRBJ1-1; clone size: -; CDR3 protein: ASSYGTGGLNTEAF
V gene: TRBV30; J gene: TRBJ1-1; clone size: -; CDR3 protein: AWSVRRKGRGMNTEAF
V gene: TRBV18; J gene: TRBJ2-2; clone size: few; CDR3 protein: ASSPQDWNTGELF
V gene: TRBV7-8; J gene: TRBJ1-2; clone size: once; CDR3 protein: ASSLSVSYGYT
V gene: TRBV6-1; J gene: TRBJ1-1; clone size: -; CDR3 protein: ASSSQGGTEAF
V gene: TRBV5-6; J gene: TRBJ2-3; clone size: -; CDR3 protein: ASSRQGGPTDTQY
V gene: TRBV19; J gene: TRBJ1-5; clone size: few; CDR3 protein: ASSSGQYNQPQH
V gene: TRBV5-8; J gene: TRBJ2-3; clone size: -; CDR3 protein: ASSQSTDTQY
V gene: TRBV5-5; J gene: TRBJ2-3; clone size: -; CDR3 protein: ASSSSGGLTDTQY
V gene: TRBV30; J gene: TRBJ2-3; clone size: -; CDR3 protein: VAGVDTQY
V gene: TRBV7-2; J gene: TRBJ2-5; clone size: -; CDR3 protein: ASSPGGGETQY
V gene: TRBV7-9; J gene: TRBJ1-5; clone size: -; CDR3 protein: ASSLAGVGEQPQH
V gene: TRBV2; J gene: TRBJ1-1; clone size: -; CDR3 protein: ASSGQGVNTEAF
V gene: TRBV2; J gene: TRBJ1-5; clone size: -; CDR3 protein: ASRGGHNQPQH
V gene: TRBV27; J gene: TRBJ2-2; clone size: -; CDR3 protein: ASGRSGTGSTGELF
V gene: TRBV19; J gene: TRBJ1-2; clone size: once; CDR3 protein: ASSTGQGIYGYT
V gene: TRBV5-8; J gene: TRBJ1-2; clone size: once; CDR3 protein: ASSLGQEGYGYT
V gene: TRBV5-6; J gene: TRBJ2-7; clone size: -; CDR3 protein: ASSRTGSYEQY
V gene: TRBV4-2; J gene: TRBJ2-7; clone size: -; CDR3 protein: ASSQGGLQGSYTYEQY
V gene: TRBV19; J gene: TRBJ2-5; clone size: -; CDR3 protein: ASSTTSGAGETQY
V gene: TRBV4-2; J gene: TRBJ2-2; clone size: -; CDR3 protein: ASSPKERADGELF
V gene: TRBV10-2; J gene: TRBJ1-2; clone size: -; CDR3 protein: ASTVDRAGGYT
V gene: TRBV4-1; J gene: TRBJ1-2; clone size: -; CDR3 protein: ASSQEGRNYGYT
V gene: TRBV19; J gene: TRBJ1-1; clone size: once; CDR3 protein: ASSKDRDAEAF
V gene: TRBV4-1; J gene: TRBJ2-7; clone size: -; CDR3 protein: ASSQRQGAHEQY
V gene: TRBV2; J gene: TRBJ1-1; clone size: -; CDR3 protein: ASKGAPGNTEAF
V gene: TRBV14; J gene: TRBJ2-5; clone size: once; CDR3 protein: ASSQVNSGGEETQY
V gene: TRBV5-1; J gene: TRBJ2-5; clone size: -; CDR3 protein: ASSLVFGLDQETQY
V gene: TRBV14; J gene: TRBJ2-7; clone size: -; CDR3 protein: ASSTYRQGGYEQY